Each of the 24 T cell receptor beta chains below was sequenced from the same sample in a study of shared T cell receptors in the human thymus. Clones were read by immunoSEQ multiplex PCR, and TCRdb kept only the in-frame ones, dropping some. The sample includes under 450,000 clones, 85% to 95% seen only once; the top ten take about 0.02%. Material: thymocytes. The receptors come from a human donor.

The rearrangement joins TRBV28 to TRBJ2-1; unclear D gene. Germline V gene data show CDR1 as MDHEN and CDR2 as SYDVKM. CDR3 length: 11 residues. Trimming removed 5 bases at V and 8 bases at J, with 7 bases between. CDR3 amino acids: CASSRVDEQFF. CDR3 DNA sequence: TGTGCCAGCAGTAGGGTGGATGAGCAGTTCTTC.

The rearrangement links TRBV7-9 to TRBJ2-3; TRBD1 aligns across 8 bases. This CDR3 is built from 17 residues. Germline V gene sequence: CDR1 SEHNR, CDR2 FQNEAQ (reference sequence). V shed 2 bases, J shed 2 bases, and the junction held 9 bases outside the gene matches. Here the CDR3 reads CASSLCRTGPSTDTQYF. For the CDR3, the DNA is TGTGCCAGCAGCTTATGTCGGACAGGGCCCTCCACAGATACGCAGTATTTT.

CDR3 nucleotide sequence: TGCGCCAGCAGTCCAGCCGGGGGGTGTGAGACCCAGTACTTC. Translating it yields CASSPAGGCETQYF. The chain employs TRBV10-2 and TRBJ2-5, with 7 nucleotides matching TRBD2. This CDR3 spans 14 amino acids. Germline V gives CDR1 WSHSY, CDR2 SAAADI. V trimming: 5 bases; J trimming: 5 bases; junction bases outside the gene matches: 8.

The CDR3 sequence: CASSFRRHRDDEQYF. CDR3 coding DNA: TGTGCCAGCAGCTTCCGCCGGCACAGGGACGACGAGCAGTACTTC. The chain is built from TRBV7-9 and TRBJ2-7; a possible D gene is TRBD1 (6 bases). Germline V gene sequence: CDR1 SEHNR, CDR2 FQNEAQ (reference sequence). The V and J ends lost 3 bases and 5 bases respectively, with 17 bases between them. This CDR3 contains 15 residues.

The chain couples TRBV19 to TRBJ2-5; D possibly corresponds to TRBD1 (5 bases). Germline CDR1 is LNHDA and CDR2 is SQIVND (reference sequence). The ends were cut back, 5 bases at V and 3 bases at J, with 19 bases in the middle. The CDR3 covers 16 residues. Here the CDR3 DNA reads TGTGCCAGTAGTCTCCCTCCCAGGGCCAGAAAAGAGACCCAGTACTTC. Translating gives CASSLPPRARKETQYF.

The chain uses TRBV6-5 and TRBJ2-7; the match to TRBD1 covers 7 bases. Looked up from germline, CDR1 is MNHEY and CDR2 is SVGAGI. The ends lost 10 bases at V and 6 bases at J; junction bases unmatched: 9. CDR3 length equals 12 residues. The CDR3 DNA reads as TGTGCCACAACACAGGGGTCAGGCGAGCAGTACTTC. The encoded protein is CATTQGSGEQYF.

The chain carries TRBV6-1 and TRBJ2-1; weak D call: TRBD1 (6 bases). The CDR3 is 13 amino acids. Germline CDR1 and CDR2: MNHNS and SASEGT. V was pared by 7 bases and J by 7 bases, with 14 bases between. CDR3 sequence: CASIGGRINEQFF. As DNA, the CDR3 is TGTGCCAGCATTGGGGGCAGGATAAATGAGCAGTTCTTC.

The chain has TRBV6-1 and TRBJ2-7, with 8 bases fitting TRBD1. V lost 0 bases, J lost 7 bases, and 14 bases stayed unmatched. Germline-derived CDR1 and CDR2 are MNHNS and SASEGT. This CDR3 is built from 17 residues. CDR3 sequence: CASSEALRGQAFWEQYF. CDR3 sequence (DNA): TGTGCCAGCAGTGAAGCGCTTCGGGGACAGGCCTTCTGGGAGCAGTACTTC.

The rearrangement uses TRBV27 and TRBJ1-2, with TRBD1 identical over 7 bases. V lost 0 bases, J lost 6 bases, and 13 bases stayed unmatched. CDR1 and CDR2 (germline): MNHEY, SMNVEV (reference sequence). CDR3 length: 17 residues. The CDR3 nucleotides are TGTGCCAGCAGTTTATCGGTTTTAGAACAGGGGATTCATGGCTACACCTTC. Translating gives CASSLSVLEQGIHGYTF.

The gene calls are TRBV6-5 and TRBJ2-5, with D perhaps TRBD2 (5 bases). The germline V and J ends were trimmed by 0 bases and 3 bases, with 5 bases remaining between them. Germline CDR1 and CDR2: MNHEY and SVGAGI. The CDR3 spans 13 residues. The CDR3 DNA sequence: TGTGCCAGCAGTTACTCGAGGGAAGAGACCCAGTACTTC. Protein: CASSYSREETQYF.

The V call is TRBV6-6, the J call TRBJ2-7; D is perhaps TRBD1 or TRBD2 (7 bases each). Germline CDR1 MNHNY, CDR2 SVGAGI (reference sequence). CDR3 length: 14 residues. The ends were cut back, 5 bases at V and 2 bases at J, with 13 bases in the middle. The CDR3 DNA reads as TGTGCCAGCAGTCAGGGGGGGGCACCCTACGAGCAGTACTTC. This translates into CASSQGGAPYEQYF.

This clone has just one count. The chain employs TRBV4-2 and TRBJ2-2; 8 nucleotides align to TRBD2. Germline-derived CDR1 and CDR2 are LGHNA and YNFKEQ. This CDR3 spans 17 amino acids. After removal of 2 bases from V and 4 bases from J, the junction contained 9 bases not matched to a gene. In DNA, the CDR3 is TGTGCCAGCAGCCAACCTCGGGGGGGGAGGAGCACCGGGGAGCTGTTTTTT. Translating gives CASSQPRGGRSTGELFF.

The chain employs TRBV27 and TRBJ2-7; D is perhaps TRBD2 (5 bases). This CDR3 comprises 13 residues. The V end was cut by 6 bases, the J end by 7 bases, with 16 bases between. Germline V gene sequence: CDR1 MNHEY, CDR2 SMNVEV (reference sequence). The CDR3 region has the DNA TGTGCCAGCAGACCCCTAGGCGGGCGGGAGCAGTACTTC. As protein: CASRPLGGREQYF.

The gene calls are TRBV27 and TRBJ2-5; 8 bases align to TRBD2. V lost 5 bases to trimming and J lost 5 bases; unmatched junction nucleotides: 16. The CDR3 totals 17 residues. Germline lookup yields CDR1 MNHEY and CDR2 SMNVEV (reference sequence). This CDR3 is CASSPNPASGRGETQYF. CDR3 coding DNA: TGTGCCAGCAGTCCGAACCCGGCCAGCGGGAGAGGGGAGACCCAGTACTTC.

The chain links TRBV10-2 to TRBJ2-1, with 13 bases aligning to TRBD2. Unmatched junction bases numbered 13, after V lost 3 bases and J lost 5 bases. Germline V gene lookup returns CDR1 WSHSY and CDR2 SAAADI. The CDR3 is 19 amino acids. The CDR3 DNA reads TGCGCCAGCAGTGACGGGATACTAATACTAGCGGGGGGGAACAATGAGCAGTTCTTC. Translating it yields CASSDGILILAGGNNEQFF.

This rearrangement joins TRBV6-1 to TRBJ1-1; TRBD1 matches 10 bases. V lost 10 bases, J lost 8 bases, and 10 bases stayed unmatched. CDR3 length equals 13 residues. Looked up from germline, CDR1 is MNHNS and CDR2 is SASEGT. The CDR3 protein is CAILTPGQGEAFF. The CDR3 nucleotides read TGTGCCATCTTAACCCCGGGACAGGGGGAAGCTTTCTTT.

The chain combines TRBV18 with TRBJ2-7, with 13 bases fitting TRBD2. V lost 2 bases, J lost 5 bases, and 3 bases stayed unmatched. CDR1 is KGHSH, CDR2 LQKENI, per germline. The CDR3 totals 15 residues. CDR3 nucleotide sequence: TGTGCCAGCTCACCAGGGACTAGCGGGATCCACGAGCAGTACTTC. This translates into CASSPGTSGIHEQYF.

In DNA form, the CDR3 reads TGTGCCACTCATCCGGGGGGGGCGGATCAGCCCCAGCATTTT. Its translation is CATHPGGADQPQHF. V is TRBV6-7 and J is TRBJ1-5, with D possibly matching TRBD1 (6 bases). TRBV6-7 is labeled an ORF, and its function is uncertain. V dropped 10 bases and J dropped 5 bases, with 18 bases sitting between them. The CDR3 has 14 residues.

The genes are TRBV6-5 and TRBJ2-7; 7 bases line up with TRBD1. This CDR3 is built from 13 residues. Germline V gene data show CDR1 as MNHEY and CDR2 as SVGAGI. V lost 2 bases, J lost 6 bases, and 4 bases stayed unmatched. This chain's CDR3 is CASSYDRDGEQYF. CDR3 coding DNA: TGTGCCAGCAGTTACGACAGGGATGGCGAGCAGTACTTC.

The chain recombines TRBV5-5 with TRBJ2-7; D gene uncertain. The CDR3 is 14 amino acids. V gave up 4 bases and J gave up 0 bases, with 11 bases separating them. Germline CDR1 is SGHKS and CDR2 is YYEKEE (reference sequence). The CDR3, as DNA: TGTGCCAGCAGCGCCGGACCATACTCCTACGAGCAGTACTTC. The encoded protein is CASSAGPYSYEQYF.

The rearrangement uses TRBV1 and TRBJ2-6; TRBD1, the D gene given by the table, was not confirmed from the DNA. TRBV1 is classified as a pseudogene. This CDR3 contains 19 residues. The CDR3 sequence: CTSSQEVGTPPSGANVLTF. The CDR3 DNA follows: TGCACCAGCAGCCAAGAGGTAGGGACACCCCCCTCTGGGGCCAACGTCCTGACTTTC.

The chain combines TRBV19 with TRBJ2-3; D is perhaps TRBD2 (6 bases). Deletions cut 6 bases from V and 6 bases from J, with 31 bases between. Germline CDR1 LNHDA, CDR2 SQIVND (reference sequence). CDR3 size: 19 residues. CDR3 DNA sequence: TGTGCCAGTAGCCCCAAGTGGGTGCGGGAAACGGGACTTAATGATACGCAGTATTTT. Its protein is CASSPKWVRETGLNDTQYF. Combining the CDR3 with reference TRBV19 and TRBJ2-3 gives the whole variable domain DGGITQSPKYLFRKEGQNVTLSCEQNLNHDAMYWYRQDPGQGLRLIYYSQIVNDFQKGDIAEGYSVSREKKESFPLTVTSAQKNPTAFYLCASSPKWVRETGLNDTQYFGPGTRLTVL.

The chain combines TRBV9 with TRBJ2-7; TRBD2 agrees at 9 bases. The germline gives CDR1 SGDLS, CDR2 YYNGEE. V was pared by 1 base and J by 2 bases, with 13 bases of the junction left unmatched. The length of the CDR3 is 18 residues. The DNA for the CDR3 is TGTGCCAGCAGCGTATCGGACCATAGCGGGAGCGTGGCCTACGAGCAGTACTTC. As protein: CASSVSDHSGSVAYEQYF.

The CDR3 spells CASPPARGPYQETQYF. CDR3 bases: TGTGCCAGCCCCCCCGCCCGCGGGCCGTACCAAGAGACCCAGTACTTC. J is TRBJ2-5 and V is TRBV7-2; D might be TRBD2 (5 bases). The CDR3 length is 16 residues. V lost 8 bases and J 0 bases, leaving 19 bases between the germline ends. Looked up from germline, CDR1 is SGHTA and CDR2 is FQGNSA. Looking up the rest from reference TRBV7-2 and TRBJ2-5 gives the full variable domain: GAGVSQSPSNKVTEKGKDVELRCDPISGHTALYWYRQSLGQGLEFLIYFQGNSAPDKSGLPSDRFSAERTGGSVSTLTIQRTQQEDSAVYLCASPPARGPYQETQYFGPGTRLLVL.